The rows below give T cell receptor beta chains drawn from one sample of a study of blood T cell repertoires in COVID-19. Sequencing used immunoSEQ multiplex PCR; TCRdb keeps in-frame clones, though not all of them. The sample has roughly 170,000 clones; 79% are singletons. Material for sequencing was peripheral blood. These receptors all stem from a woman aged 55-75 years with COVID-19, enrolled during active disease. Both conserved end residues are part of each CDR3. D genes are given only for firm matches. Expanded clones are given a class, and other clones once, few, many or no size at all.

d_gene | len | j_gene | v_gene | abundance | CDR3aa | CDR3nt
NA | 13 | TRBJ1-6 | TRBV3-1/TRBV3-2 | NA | CASSQDGNSPLHF | TGTGCCAGCAGCCAAGACGGGAATTCACCCCTCCACTTT
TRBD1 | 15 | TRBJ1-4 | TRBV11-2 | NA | CASRPTGGTWGKLFF | TGTGCCAGCAGACCCACAGGGGGCACGTGGGGAAAACTGTTTTTT
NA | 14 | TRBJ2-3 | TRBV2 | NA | CASSGAGRTDTQYF | TGTGCCAGCAGTGGGGCGGGGCGAACAGATACGCAGTATTTT
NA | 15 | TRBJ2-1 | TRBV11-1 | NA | CASSLGRGTHNEQFF | TGTGCCAGCAGCTTAGGACGGGGGACCCACAATGAGCAGTTCTTC
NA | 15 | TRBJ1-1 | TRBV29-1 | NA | CSAEQARARNTEAFF | TGCAGCGCCGAGCAGGCGAGGGCGAGGAACACTGAAGCTTTCTTT
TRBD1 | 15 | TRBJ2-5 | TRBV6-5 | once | CASSLTGADQETQYF | TGTGCCAGCAGCCTGACAGGGGCGGATCAAGAGACCCAGTACTTC
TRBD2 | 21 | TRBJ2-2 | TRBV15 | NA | CATSRDRARRGVLANTGELFF | TGTGCCACCAGCAGAGATCGGGCTCGGCGGGGGGTTTTGGCGAACACCGGGGAGCTGTTTTTT
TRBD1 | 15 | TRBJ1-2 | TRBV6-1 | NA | CASSEARGQHYGYTF | TGTGCCAGCAGTGAAGCGAGGGGACAGCACTATGGCTACACCTTC
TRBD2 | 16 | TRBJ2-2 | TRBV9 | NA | CASSDRLAGATGELFF | TGTGCCAGCAGCGACAGACTAGCGGGAGCCACCGGGGAGCTGTTTTTT
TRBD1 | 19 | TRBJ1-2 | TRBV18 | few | CASSPLVRTVLLQGYGYTF | TGTGCCAGCTCACCACTAGTGAGGACCGTTTTGTTACAGGGGTATGGCTACACCTTC
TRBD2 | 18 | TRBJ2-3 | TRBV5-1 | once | CASSLESGGDSSTDTQYF | TGCGCCAGCAGCTTGGAAAGCGGGGGGGACTCTAGCACAGATACGCAGTATTTT
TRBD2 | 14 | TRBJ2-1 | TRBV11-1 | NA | CASSFASGRPEQFF | TGTGCCAGCAGCTTCGCTAGCGGGAGACCTGAGCAGTTCTTC
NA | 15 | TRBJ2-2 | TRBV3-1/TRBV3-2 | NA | CASSQKILSAGELFF | TGTGCCAGCAGCCAAAAAATCTTGTCCGCCGGGGAGCTGTTTTTT
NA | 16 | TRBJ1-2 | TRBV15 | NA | CATSPQRGTTNYGYTF | TGTGCCACCAGCCCTCAAAGGGGCACTACCAACTATGGCTACACCTTC
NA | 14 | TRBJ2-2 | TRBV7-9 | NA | CASSLTSYTGELFF | TGTGCCAGCAGCCTTACTAGCTACACCGGGGAGCTGTTTTTT
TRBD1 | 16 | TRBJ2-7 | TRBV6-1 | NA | CASSERGDRLYYEQYF | TGTGCCAGCAGTGAAAGAGGGGACAGGTTGTACTACGAGCAGTACTTC
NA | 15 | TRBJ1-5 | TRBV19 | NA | CASSIPSLVNQPQHF | TGTGCCAGTAGTATCCCCTCTTTAGTCAATCAGCCCCAGCATTTT
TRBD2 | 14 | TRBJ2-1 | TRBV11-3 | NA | CASSVGGLRNEQFF | TGTGCCAGCAGCGTCGGGGGGTTGAGGAATGAGCAGTTCTTC
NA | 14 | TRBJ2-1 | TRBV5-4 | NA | CASSLDRVLNEQFF | TGTGCCAGCAGCTTGGACAGGGTGTTGAATGAGCAGTTCTTC
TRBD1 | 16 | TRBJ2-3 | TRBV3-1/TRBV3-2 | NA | CASSQATGGSTDTQYF | TGTGCCAGCAGCCAAGCGACAGGGGGAAGCACAGATACGCAGTATTTT
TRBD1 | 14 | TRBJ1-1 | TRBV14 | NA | CASRNRGVNTEAFF | TGTGCCAGCAGAAACAGGGGTGTGAACACTGAAGCTTTCTTT
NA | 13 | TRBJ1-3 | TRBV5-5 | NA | CASSLTGFNTIYF | TGTGCCAGCAGCTTAACAGGGTTTAACACCATATATTTT
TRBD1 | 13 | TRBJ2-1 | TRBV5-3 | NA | CARSLEGAREQFF | TGTGCCAGAAGCTTGGAGGGGGCTCGCGAGCAGTTCTTC
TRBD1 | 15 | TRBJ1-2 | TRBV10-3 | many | CAISERQGDSSGYTF | TGTGCCATCAGTGAAAGACAGGGGGACTCGTCCGGCTACACCTTC
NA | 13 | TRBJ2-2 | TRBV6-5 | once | CAVLNTNTGELFF | TGTGCCGTCCTTAATACGAACACCGGGGAGCTGTTTTTT
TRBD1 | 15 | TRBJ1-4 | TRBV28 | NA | CATSGQGATNEKLFF | TGTGCCACCTCAGGGCAGGGGGCAACTAATGAAAAACTGTTTTTT
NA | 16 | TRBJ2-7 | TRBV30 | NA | CAWSGSSVKTSNEQYF | TGTGCCTGGAGTGGGAGCAGCGTGAAGACGTCGAACGAGCAGTACTTT